The 10 T cell receptor beta chains reported below all come from one sample, sequenced in a study of a mutant IDH1 vaccine in newly diagnosed glioma. The antigens these receptors bind are not known. Produced via immunoSEQ multiplex PCR; TCRdb's table is partial and in-frame only. The sample comprises 50,000 to 65,000 clones, about 88% of which are singletons, and approximately 9.5% rests with the top ten. This sample's time point: week 11, during vaccination. The investigators gave 300 ug of mutant IDH1 20-mer peptide in each vaccine dose, together with topical imiquimod. The input for sequencing was PBMCs, taken from a glioma patient whose treatment included an IDH1 peptide vaccine. These receptors were taken from a woman between 50 and 59 years old with glioma.

This clone occurred a few times. This chain links TRBV7-8 with TRBJ1-1; TRBD1 might be the D (5 bases). The CDR3 runs 13 residues. V was trimmed by 1 base and J by 9 bases, leaving 12 bases between them. Germline-derived CDR1 and CDR2 are SGHVS and FQNEAQ. The DNA of the CDR3 is TGTGCCAGCAGCTTAGAACTGGGGGAGAAAGCTTTCTTT. Its protein is CASSLELGEKAFF. Variable domain in full (rest from reference TRBV7-8 and TRBJ1-1): GAGVSQSPRYKVAKRGQDVALRCDPISGHVSLFWYQQALGQGPEFLTYFQNEAQLDKSGLPSDRFFAERPEGSVSTLKIQRTQQEDSAVYLCASSLELGEKAFFGQGTRLTVV.

This rearrangement joins TRBV7-2 to TRBJ2-7; D possibly matches TRBD1 or TRBD2 (5 bases each). The length of the CDR3 is 14 residues. V was trimmed by 6 bases and J by 1 base, leaving 13 bases between them. The germline V gene encodes CDR1 SGHTA and CDR2 FQGNSA. The CDR3 DNA follows: TGTGCCAGCAGGTCCGGGGACGGTTCCTACGAGCAGTACTTC. The encoded protein is CASRSGDGSYEQYF.

The chain combines TRBV7-8 with TRBJ1-2; D call uncertain. The germline CDR1 and CDR2 sequences are SGHVS and FQNEAQ. The CDR3 length is 14 residues. V lost 0 bases to trimming and J lost 3 bases, with 8 bases between them. CDR3 nucleotide sequence: TGTGCCAGCAGCTTAGCGGGGAAGCACTATGGCTACACCTTC. Residues: CASSLAGKHYGYTF.

This clone occurred once. The chain links TRBV2 to TRBJ2-5; the D call may be TRBD1 or TRBD2 (5 bases each). Trimming stripped 7 bases from V and 6 bases from J, with 15 bases between. The germline V gene encodes CDR1 SNHLY and CDR2 FYNNEI. This CDR3 comprises 13 residues. The CDR3 region is CASTLGTGKTQYF. CDR3 DNA: TGTGCCAGCACCCTTGGGACCGGGAAGACCCAGTACTTC.

J is TRBJ2-5 and V is TRBV6-5; D may be TRBD1 or TRBD2 (5 bases each). This CDR3 is 13 amino acids long. V was clipped by 7 bases and J by 9 bases, with 18 bases between them. Per the germline V gene, CDR1 is MNHEY and CDR2 is SVGAGI. Written as DNA, the CDR3 is TGTGCCAGCACCGGGACCGGCGTTCGGGCCCAGTACTTC. Its protein product is CASTGTGVRAQYF.

The V call is TRBV7-2, the J call TRBJ2-1, with D possibly TRBD2 on 6 matching bases. Trimming took off 3 bases at V and 1 base at J, with 13 bases between the two ends. The CDR3 spans 16 residues. The germline gives CDR1 SGHTA, CDR2 FQGNSA. In DNA form, the CDR3 reads TGTGCCAGCAGCTTGGAAACCGGGACTTCCTACAATGAGCAGTTCTTC. Amino acid sequence: CASSLETGTSYNEQFF.

V usage is TRBV7-7 and J usage is TRBJ2-5; D ambiguous. Germline V gives CDR1 SSHAT, CDR2 FNYEAQ (reference sequence). V was pared by 1 base and J by 1 base, with 7 bases between. The CDR3 consists of 14 residues. CDR3 sequence reads: CASSLDGFQETQYF. The CDR3 coding sequence is TGTGCCAGCAGCTTAGATGGATTCCAAGAGACCCAGTACTTC.

The J gene is TRBJ2-1, the V gene TRBV4-1; D is uncertain. Trimming cost V 3 bases and J 7 bases, with 10 bases left between them. Germline V gene lookup returns CDR1 MGHRA and CDR2 YSYEKL. The CDR3 totals 13 residues. CDR3 DNA sequence: TGCGCCAGCAGCCAGCGACAACCAAATGAGCAGTTCTTC. The encoded protein is CASSQRQPNEQFF.

The chain recombines TRBV27 with TRBJ2-3; D is possibly TRBD1 (6 bases). CDR1 is MNHEY, CDR2 SMNVEV, per germline (reference sequence). The CDR3 totals 15 residues. V lost 7 bases, J lost 4 bases, and 18 bases lay in between. CDR3 region: CASTYDGQIADTQYF. The DNA for the CDR3 is TGTGCCAGCACCTATGACGGACAGATCGCAGATACGCAGTATTTT.

The V and J genes are TRBV6-6 and TRBJ2-7, with a possible D match to TRBD2 (5 bases). V lost 6 bases and J 6 bases, leaving 15 bases between the germline ends. This CDR3 contains 13 residues. Germline V lookup: CDR1 MNHNY, CDR2 SVGAGI (reference sequence). In DNA form, the CDR3 reads TGTGCCAGCAGGGGTGAGGGCCCGGGCGAGCAGTACTTC. Amino acid sequence: CASRGEGPGEQYF.